A selection of T cell receptor beta chains follows, all from one sample in a study of blood T cell repertoires in COVID-19. Repertoires were generated with immunoSEQ multiplex PCR, while TCRdb's copy carries only in-frame clones and drops some. The sample yields 15,000 to 20,000 clones, under 95% seen once. Sequenced material: peripheral blood. These receptor sequences come from a man in his 60s with active COVID-19. Each CDR3 is given with its conserved first and last residue. D genes are given only for firm matches. The listing skips clone size in some rows; elsewhere it reads once, few, many or a size class.

>15|TRBD2|TRBV6-5|TRBJ2-1|-
CASTPGGGAYNEQFF
TGTGCCAGCACCCCGGGCGGGGGAGCTTACAATGAGCAGTTCTTC
>12|-|TRBV5-4|TRBJ2-3|-
CASSLATDTQYF
TGTGCCAGCAGCTTGGCGACAGATACGCAGTATTTT
>17|TRBD2|TRBV11-2|TRBJ2-3|-
CASSPFGLAGRTDTQYF
TGTGCCAGCAGCCCGTTCGGTCTAGCGGGACGCACAGATACGCAGTATTTT
>18|TRBD1|TRBV27|TRBJ1-4|-
CASSSLQGATLSLVKLFF
TGTGCCAGCAGTTCCCTCCAGGGGGCTACGTTATCTCTCGTAAAACTGTTTTTT
>15|TRBD1|TRBV5-4|TRBJ1-4|-
CASSLGKGANEKLFF
TGTGCCAGCAGCTTGGGAAAGGGGGCGAATGAAAAACTGTTTTTT
>15|TRBD1|TRBV2|TRBJ1-5|-
CASRDSGQVLRAQHF
TGTGCCAGCAGAGATAGCGGACAGGTCTTAAGGGCCCAGCATTTT
>15|TRBD2|TRBV11-2|TRBJ2-3|-
CASSPTGGFTDTQYF
TGTGCCAGCAGCCCAACGGGGGGGTTCACAGATACGCAGTATTTT
>13|-|TRBV12-3/TRBV12-4|TRBJ1-2|-
CASSHGQSAGYTF
TGTGCCAGCAGCCACGGTCAGAGCGCTGGCTACACCTTC
>15|TRBD1|TRBV5-1|TRBJ1-4|-
CASSGTGFTNEKLFF
TGCGCCAGCAGCGGGACAGGGTTCACTAATGAAAAACTGTTTTTT
>15|-|TRBV6-5|TRBJ1-1|-
CASSYSDRVWTEAFF
TGTGCCAGCAGTTACTCTGATCGCGTATGGACTGAAGCTTTCTTT
>13|-|TRBV7-9|TRBJ2-5|-
CASSSSGEETQYF
TGTGCCAGCAGCTCATCAGGGGAAGAGACCCAGTACTTC
>14|TRBD1|TRBV6-4|TRBJ1-5|once
CASSPGGGNQPQHF
TGTGCCAGCAGTCCAGGGGGCGGCAATCAGCCCCAGCATTTT
>16|-|TRBV23-1|TRBJ1-2|-
CASSQSDGSSPYGYTF
TGCGCCAGCAGTCAATCCGACGGGTCTTCCCCCTATGGCTACACCTTC
>15|-|TRBV7-2|TRBJ2-7|once
CASSLGAGPSYEQYF
TGTGCCAGCAGCTTGGGAGCGGGCCCTTCCTACGAGCAGTACTTC
>16|TRBD2|TRBV19|TRBJ2-1|-
CASSLDPSGGVYEQFF
TGTGCCAGTAGTCTCGACCCCAGCGGGGGAGTCTATGAGCAGTTCTTC
>13|-|TRBV9|TRBJ2-7|-
CASSPGSTDEQYF
TGTGCCAGCAGCCCCGGGTCGACGGACGAGCAGTACTTC
>16|-|TRBV5-4|TRBJ1-2|-
CASSPGGPSPNYGYTF
TGTGCCAGCAGCCCGGGGGGCCCAAGCCCCAACTATGGCTACACCTTC
>18|TRBD2|TRBV6-1|TRBJ2-1|-
CASSEVAVGSTGGDEQFF
TGTGCCAGCAGTGAAGTAGCAGTGGGAAGTACGGGAGGCGATGAGCAGTTCTTC
>15|-|TRBV6-6|TRBJ1-2|-
CATSYSGGGARGYTF
TGTGCCACCAGTTACTCGGGCGGGGGGGCGCGGGGCTACACCTTC